Listed below are T cell receptor beta chains from one sample, sequenced in a study of human T cells and chemical hapten exposure. MiXCR was run by TCRdb on the RACE reads, yielding one entry per CDR3 protein. The sample has under 450,000 distinct CDR3 sequences, approximately 5.1% seen once. This material consisted of whole blood, taken in connection with sensitization to the hapten diphenylcyclopropenone (DPC). Source of these receptors: a woman aged 45-60 years with alopecia areata. Some clones in this sample may be carry-over from other donors' samples. The CDR3 runs from the conserved cysteine through the conserved F or W. D genes are given only for firm matches.

d_call v_call cdr3_aa
NA TRBV7-9 CASRLTGVKGNTIYF
NA TRBV12-3/TRBV12-4 CASSILTDTQYF
TRBD1 TRBV25-1 CASSGTQGAWDNSPLHF
NA TRBV2 CASSEFAGRNEQYF
TRBD1 TRBV28 CASSTTGGHTEAFF
TRBD2 TRBV7-9 CASSLPGGPRDTQYF
TRBD2 TRBV13 CASSLASFQRGEQETQYF
TRBD2 TRBV28 CASSPLAEPYNEQFF
NA TRBV5-6 CASSFGLTDHRSGANVLTF
NA TRBV6-2/TRBV6-3 CATASHRLKNNEQFF
NA TRBV7-6 CASSSGQITGELFF
NA TRBV7-2 CASRNLPVGSYEQYF
TRBD1 TRBV6-5 CASSGTGGIDTQYF
TRBD1 TRBV2 CASTLGQGLFF
TRBD1 TRBV7-2 CASNPTGAGSTGELFF
NA TRBV7-9 CASGLGGLPYEQYF
NA TRBV12-5 CASGLGENEQFF
NA TRBV4-2 CASSQGQVQPQHF
TRBD2 TRBV2 CASRGERGGPTDTQYF
NA TRBV28 CASSRLVDVLTF
TRBD2 TRBV9 CASSVAGGRSTYEQYF
NA TRBV18 CASSPRQKTYEQYF
NA TRBV7-4 CASSPCLVSTGELFF
NA TRBV7-2 CASSSQGKNIQYF
NA TRBV4-2 CASSPLQGGETEAFF
TRBD2 TRBV19 CASSSVAGGRYNEQFF
NA TRBV9 CASSVIGTGELFF
TRBD1 TRBV6-6 CASRRTGGGEPQHF
TRBD1 TRBV12-3/TRBV12-4 CASRAGTGPPQHF
NA TRBV6-5 CASSYTGVEAFF
NA TRBV27 CASSLFSRDTQYF
NA TRBV7-9 CASSSDGSQHF
NA TRBV7-2 CASSLDLGPSGAFF
NA TRBV9 CASSPGDHYEQYF
TRBD1 TRBV29-1 CSVEDDRGYEQYF
NA TRBV20-1 CSASPGAETQYF
NA TRBV6-5 CASSQGWYGYTF
NA TRBV7-6 CASSLGGSGNTEAFF
TRBD2 TRBV7-8 CASSLAPGSGRAIDTQYF
NA TRBV28 CASKFQGQFYEQYF
NA TRBV29-1 CSVEDGYQETQYF
NA TRBV5-6 CASSLPPARSGNTIYF
TRBD1 TRBV13 CASSSGGGAEAFF